The present TCR beta chain was sequenced within a study of T cells in Graves' hyperthyroidism and ophthalmopathy. Lactation, pregnancy, other autoimmune disease or uncontrolled infection excluded patients. The CDR3 runs to 17 residues. The germline V gene encodes CDR1 MNHNS and CDR2 SASEGT. Trimming shortened V by 6 bases and J by 4 bases, and 21 bases separated the two germline ends. Amplification of TCR beta CDR3 regions used RNA as the template. The HTBI primer set served for first-round RT-PCR of the TCR CDR3. A single record per CDR3 protein comes from TCRdb applying MiXCR to the multiplex PCR reads. This repertoire shows around 350,000 distinct CDR3 sequences, approximately 14% found once; its top ten account for 28%. Study-level results: Ophthalmopathy stood apart from stable hyperthyroidism in a 13 V-J model. Blood samples included most of the expanded thyroid clonotypes exceeding 0.001.

In the case of this clonotype: Antigen: not known.

The chain couples TRBV6-1 to TRBJ2-2; D perhaps matches TRBD1 (7 bases). This clonotype was sampled from a woman younger than 30 with Graves' hyperthyroidism that later progressed to Graves' ophthalmopathy. The sequenced material came from blood. The CDR3 loop reads CASSPRGAGGGTGELFF. In DNA form, the CDR3 reads TGTGCCAGCAGCCCTAGGGGGGCAGGGGGAGGCACCGGGGAGCTGTTTTTT.